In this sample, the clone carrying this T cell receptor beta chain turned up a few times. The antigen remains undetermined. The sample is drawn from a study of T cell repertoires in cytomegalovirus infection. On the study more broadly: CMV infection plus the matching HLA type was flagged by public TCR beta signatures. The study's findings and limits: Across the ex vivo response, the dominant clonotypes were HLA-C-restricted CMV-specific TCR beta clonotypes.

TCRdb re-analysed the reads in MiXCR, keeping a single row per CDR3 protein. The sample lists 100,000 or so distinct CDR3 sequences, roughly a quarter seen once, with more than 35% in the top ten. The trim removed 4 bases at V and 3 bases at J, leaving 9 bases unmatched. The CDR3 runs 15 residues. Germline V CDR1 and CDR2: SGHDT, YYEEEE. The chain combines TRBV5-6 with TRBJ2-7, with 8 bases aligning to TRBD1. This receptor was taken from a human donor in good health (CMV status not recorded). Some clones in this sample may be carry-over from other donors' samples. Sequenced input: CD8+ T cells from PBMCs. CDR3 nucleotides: TGTGCCAGCAGCACCCTATCAGGGACAGGCTACGAGCAGTACTTC. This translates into CASSTLSGTGYEQYF.